One sample yielded the 11 T cell receptor beta chains listed below, sequenced in a study of early T cells in non-severe SARS-CoV-2 infection. MiXCR was run by TCRdb on the 5' RACE reads, yielding one entry per CDR3 protein. The sample lists roughly 93,000 distinct CDR3 sequences; roughly 15% were seen once. Sequenced material: whole blood. The receptor set was obtained from an adult who was a healthcare worker with PCR-confirmed SARS-CoV-2 infection or an uninfected control (not recorded which).

The V call is TRBV12-3 or TRBV12-4, the J call TRBJ1-3; no definite D call. The CDR3 loop spans 16 amino acids. The V end was cut by 2 bases, the J end by 0 bases, with 11 bases between. The CDR3 loop is CASSLMSPFSGNTIYF. In nucleotides, the CDR3 is TGTGCCAGCAGTTTAATGTCTCCATTCTCTGGAAACACCATATATTTT.

The chain's CDR3 is CSVETSTTPRVQFF. The DNA for the CDR3 is TGCAGCGTTGAGACTAGCACAACCCCGAGGGTGCAGTTCTTC. The chain has TRBV29-1 and TRBJ2-1; TRBD2 aligns across 7 bases. The trim removed 3 bases at V and 12 bases at J, leaving 14 bases unmatched. From germline, CDR1 is SQVTM and CDR2 ANQGSEA. The CDR3 length is 14 residues.

The chain combines TRBV12-3 or TRBV12-4 with TRBJ1-2; TRBD1 matches 8 bases. CDR3 size: 14 residues. J was trimmed by 7 bases and V by 6 bases; bases with no gene match: 10. The CDR3 region is CASRSTGTGGGYTF. CDR3 nucleotide sequence: TGTGCCAGCAGGTCGACCGGGACAGGAGGTGGCTACACCTTC.

This clonotype was seen only a few times. V gene TRBV12-3 or TRBV12-4 combines with J gene TRBJ1-2; D remains ambiguous. The CDR3 is 13 amino acids. V was cut by 5 bases and J by 5 bases, with 12 bases left in between. CDR3 amino acids: CASSEWKPYGYTF. The CDR3 nucleotides are TGTGCCAGCAGTGAGTGGAAACCTTATGGCTACACCTTC.

The chain uses TRBV9 and TRBJ1-1; weak D call: TRBD1 (5 bases). Germline-derived CDR1 and CDR2 are SGDLS and YYNGEE. Deletions cut 4 bases from V and 8 bases from J, with 15 bases between. CDR3 length equals 13 residues. The CDR3 protein is CASSPWGGEEAFF. DNA of the CDR3: TGTGCCAGCAGCCCTTGGGGAGGGGAGGAAGCTTTCTTT.

The chain carries TRBV4-2 and TRBJ2-3; D is unresolved. The CDR3 is made up of 14 amino acids. Germline V CDR1 and CDR2: LGHNA, YNFKEQ. Trimming removed 4 bases at V and 0 bases at J, with 8 bases between. CDR3: CASSPSASTDTQYF. CDR3 coding DNA: TGTGCCAGCAGCCCCTCGGCTAGCACAGATACGCAGTATTTT.

This rearrangement joins TRBV7-8 to TRBJ2-1; D is possibly TRBD2 (5 bases). CDR1 and CDR2 from the germline V gene are SGHVS and FQNEAQ. V shed 5 bases and J shed 7 bases, with 24 bases lying between them. The CDR3 is made up of 17 amino acids. The CDR3 nucleotides read TGTGCCAGCAGCACCATAAAACTAGTGGGGAAGGGTAATGAGCAGTTCTTC. Amino acids: CASSTIKLVGKGNEQFF.

This clonotype has ten or more counts. The chain joins TRBV10-3 to TRBJ1-2; D is undetermined. The germline CDR1 and CDR2 sequences are ENHRY and SYGVKD. The germline V and J ends were trimmed by 11 bases and 2 bases, with 15 bases remaining between them. The CDR3 is 13 residues long. CDR3 sequence (DNA): TGTGCCCATAAATCCGCGGGGAACTATGGCTACACCTTC. Translation gives CAHKSAGNYGYTF.

This chain joins TRBV5-4 and TRBJ2-1, with 8 bases aligning to TRBD2. CDR1 is SGHNT and CDR2 is YYREEE in the germline V gene (reference sequence). The CDR3 has 16 amino acids. With 2 bases clipped from V and 1 base from J, the junction kept 5 bases outside the gene matches. This CDR3 reads CASSLRTSGSYNEQFF. The CDR3 DNA follows: TGTGCCAGCAGCTTAAGAACTAGCGGTTCCTACAATGAGCAGTTCTTC.

This chain uses TRBV11-1 with TRBJ2-7, with D perhaps TRBD2 (6 bases). This CDR3 region has 13 residues. The germline V gene encodes CDR1 SGHAT and CDR2 FQDESV (reference sequence). Trimming removed 2 bases at V and 7 bases at J, with 12 bases between. For the CDR3, the DNA is TGTGCCAGCAGCTTAAGCTCGGCGGGGGAGCAGTACGTC. Translating it yields CASSLSSAGEQYV.

This clonotype was picked up a small number of times. This chain connects TRBV19 to TRBJ1-2; maybe TRBD1 (6 bases). V lost 7 bases to trimming and J lost 8 bases, with 17 bases between them. The CDR3 is 13 amino acids. The germline V gene encodes CDR1 LNHDA and CDR2 SQIVND (reference sequence). The CDR3 sequence: CASTFSQGLGYTF. In DNA, the CDR3 is TGTGCCAGTACCTTTTCACAGGGTTTAGGCTACACCTTC.